The TCR beta chain under discussion was sequenced for a study of cytotoxic CD8 clonotypes in ibrutinib-treated CLL listed by TCRdb under 2021. Study-wide context: The cohort included roughly 15 treatment-naive and ten to eleven relapsed/refractory patients; roughly 17 were IGHV unmutated. Samples at response were collected after a median of about 13 months of treatment, with a range of about 6 to 40 months. Longitudinal samples were obtainable from about 30% of the 86 participants in the trial. Cryopreserved peripheral blood mononuclear cells were collected at three points: before therapy, at response, and at either sustained remission or disease progression. All remission and progressive disease samples were collected while patients were still receiving ibrutinib. Samples averaged roughly 260,000 productive templates and 90,000 to 100,000 productive rearrangements. Partial responses were observed in some 24 patients and complete responses in 2; after a median follow-up of roughly 72 months, remission was maintained in approximately 14 patients and progression was observed in some 12.

The time point label for this specimen denotes: about eleven months on ibrutinib. For TCR beta library preparation, roughly 2.2 micrograms of genomic DNA were isolated from cryopreserved PBMCs. High-throughput TCR beta sequencing was performed on longitudinal blood samples from CLL patients receiving ibrutinib monotherapy. The patients were enrolled in a single-center, open-label phase 2 trial of ibrutinib monotherapy. Concerning this clone: Its specific antigen is unknown. No much larger clone exists at a distance of one base, and base qualities are not known.

On a MiSeq, deep resolution sequencing aimed for a depth between 1 in 1 million and 1 in 200,000 T cells, with each clonotype covered approximately 10x on average. TCR beta libraries were generated with the immunoSEQ hsTCRB Kit. As for the authors' bioinformatics: The data were analyzed with ImmunoSEQ Analyzer and ImmunoSEQ Data Assistant, and V, D and J gene assignments followed IMGT definitions. Clonality was computed as one minus normalized Shannon entropy of productive rearrangement frequencies, ranging from 0 to 1. Only overrepresented clonotypes making up at least 0.05% of the repertoire of each patient were included in the public clonotype analysis. About a dozen repertoires from age-matched healthy donors, obtained from immuneACCESS, served as clonality controls. TCRdb took this table from immuneACCESS and kept in-frame rearrangements with V and J called. Such tables lack part of the clones; where checked against another copy, unresolved V genes explain under half of the gap, and the rest is unexplained. V, J and clone size are those of that table, while D and trimming were read from the DNA. Present in this sample are about 44,000 clones, roughly three quarters of which were seen just once. The leading ten clones occupy about 13% of the sample.

Inclusive of the bounding cysteine and phenylalanine, the CDR3 is 12 residues long. Of all the DNA, just the CDR3 is kept, 36 bases in frame from base 1. V is reduced by 6 bases and J by 7 bases, leaving a spacing of 12 bases between them. Based on the germline V gene (reference sequence), the CDR1 and CDR2 sequences are SEHNR and FQNEAQ. Paper-wide results and their limitations: Clonality rose at ibrutinib response, remained stable during sustained remission, and dropped back toward baseline at progression. At baseline, clonality was higher than in age-matched healthy donors and showed a strong correlation with circulating CD8+ T-cell counts. Public clonotypes were rare and either shrank or stayed stable during treatment, and the rise in clonality at ibrutinib response reflected expansion of private clonotypes. Sampling times were not matched between patients in sustained remission and patients whose disease was progressing, and lymph node repertoires were not examined.

This TCR came from a human donor with chronic lymphocytic leukemia. This specimen was PBMCs, taken after 12 months of ibrutinib treatment. The chain is encoded by TRBV7-9 joined to TRBJ2-5; the D segment could be TRBD2, given 6 matching bases. The DNA sequence follows: TGTGCCAGCAGGCGGGAAGGCGGGACCCAGTACTTC. Translated, this is CASRREGGTQYF.